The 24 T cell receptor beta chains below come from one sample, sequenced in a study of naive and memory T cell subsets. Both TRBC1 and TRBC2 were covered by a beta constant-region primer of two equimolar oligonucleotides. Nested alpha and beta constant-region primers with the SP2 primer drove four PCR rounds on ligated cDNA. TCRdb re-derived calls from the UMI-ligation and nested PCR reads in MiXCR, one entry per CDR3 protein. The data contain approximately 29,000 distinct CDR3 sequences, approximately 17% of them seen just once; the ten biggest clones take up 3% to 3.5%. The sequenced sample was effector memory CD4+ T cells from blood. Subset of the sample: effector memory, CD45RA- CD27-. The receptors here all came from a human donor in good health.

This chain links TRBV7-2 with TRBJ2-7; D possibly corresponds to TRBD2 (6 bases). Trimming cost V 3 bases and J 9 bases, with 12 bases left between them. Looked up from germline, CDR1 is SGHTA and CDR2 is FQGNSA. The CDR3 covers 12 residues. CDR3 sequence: CASSLRLVRQYF. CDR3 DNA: TGTGCCAGCAGCTTGAGACTAGTTAGGCAGTACTTC.

For the CDR3, the DNA is TGTGCCAGCAGAAAACAGGGATTGGATGATGAGCAGTTCTTC. It codes for CASRKQGLDDEQFF. The chain recombines TRBV7-6 with TRBJ2-1; D may be TRBD1 (6 bases). The ends were cut back, 6 bases at V and 8 bases at J, with 17 bases in the middle. Germline V gene lookup returns CDR1 SGHVS and CDR2 FNYEAQ. The CDR3 is 14 amino acids.

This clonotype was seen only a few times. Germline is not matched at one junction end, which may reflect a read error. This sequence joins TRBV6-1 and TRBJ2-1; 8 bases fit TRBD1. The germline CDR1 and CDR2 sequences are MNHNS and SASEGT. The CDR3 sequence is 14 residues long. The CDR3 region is CARSDRGKYNEQFF. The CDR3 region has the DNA TGTGCCAGGAGTGACAGGGGAAAGTACAATGAGCAGTTCTTC.

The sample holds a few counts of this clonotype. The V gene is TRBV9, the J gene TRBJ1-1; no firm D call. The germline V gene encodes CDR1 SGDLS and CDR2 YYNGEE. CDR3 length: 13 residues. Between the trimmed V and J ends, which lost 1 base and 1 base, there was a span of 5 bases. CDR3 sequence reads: CASSVIENTEAFF. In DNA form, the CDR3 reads TGTGCCAGCAGCGTAATTGAGAACACTGAAGCTTTCTTT.

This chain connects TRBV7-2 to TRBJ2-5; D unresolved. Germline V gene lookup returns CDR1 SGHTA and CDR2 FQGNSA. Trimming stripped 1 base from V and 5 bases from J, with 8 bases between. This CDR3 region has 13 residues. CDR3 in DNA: TGTGCCAGCAGCTTAGACCGTAGGGAGACCCAGTACTTC. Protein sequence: CASSLDRRETQYF. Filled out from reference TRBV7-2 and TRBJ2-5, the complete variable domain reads GAGVSQSPSNKVTEKGKDVELRCDPISGHTALYWYRQSLGQGLEFLIYFQGNSAPDKSGLPSDRFSAERTGGSVSTLTIQRTQQEDSAVYLCASSLDRRETQYFGPGTRLLVL.

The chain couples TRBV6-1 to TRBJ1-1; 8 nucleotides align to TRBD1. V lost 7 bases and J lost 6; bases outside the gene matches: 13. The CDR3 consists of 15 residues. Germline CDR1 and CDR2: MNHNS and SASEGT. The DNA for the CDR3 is TGTGCCAGCAATACACTGGACAGGGTGATCCCTGAAGCTTTCTTT. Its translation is CASNTLDRVIPEAFF.

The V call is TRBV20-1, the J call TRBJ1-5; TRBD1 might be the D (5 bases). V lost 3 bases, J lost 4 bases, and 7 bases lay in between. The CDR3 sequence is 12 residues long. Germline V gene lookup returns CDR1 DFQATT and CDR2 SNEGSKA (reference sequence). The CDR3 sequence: CSARPGNQPQHF. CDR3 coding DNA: TGCAGTGCTAGGCCAGGGAATCAGCCCCAGCATTTT.

CDR3: CASSVDGTGLTEAFF. The CDR3 DNA follows: TGTGCCAGCAGCGTAGATGGGACAGGGTTGACTGAAGCTTTCTTT. This chain links TRBV9 with TRBJ1-1; TRBD1 aligns across 9 bases. Germline trimming cut 0 bases from V and 5 bases from J; bases unmatched to any gene: 5. The CDR3 runs to 15 residues. The germline V gene encodes CDR1 SGDLS and CDR2 YYNGEE.

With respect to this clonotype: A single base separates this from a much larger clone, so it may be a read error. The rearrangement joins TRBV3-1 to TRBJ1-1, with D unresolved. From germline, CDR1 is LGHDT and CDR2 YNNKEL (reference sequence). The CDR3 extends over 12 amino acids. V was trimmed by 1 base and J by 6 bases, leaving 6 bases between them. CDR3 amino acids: CASSQGRSEAFF. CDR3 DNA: TGTGCCAGCAGCCAAGGTAGGTCTGAAGCTTTCTTT.

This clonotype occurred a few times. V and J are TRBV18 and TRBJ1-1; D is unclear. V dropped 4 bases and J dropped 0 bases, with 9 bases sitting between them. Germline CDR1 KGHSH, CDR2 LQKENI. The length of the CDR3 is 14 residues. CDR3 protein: CASSRGIMNTEAFF. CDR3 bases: TGTGCCAGCTCACGAGGGATCATGAACACTGAAGCTTTCTTT.

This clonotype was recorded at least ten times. CDR3 in amino acids: CASSNFGRAFF. CDR3 nucleotide sequence: TGTGCCAGTAGTAATTTTGGAAGGGCTTTCTTT. The chain uses TRBV19 and TRBJ1-1, with D unclear. V was shortened by 4 bases and J by 11 bases, with 11 bases between the two germline ends. This CDR3 spans 11 amino acids. The germline V gene has CDR1 LNHDA and CDR2 SQIVND (reference sequence).

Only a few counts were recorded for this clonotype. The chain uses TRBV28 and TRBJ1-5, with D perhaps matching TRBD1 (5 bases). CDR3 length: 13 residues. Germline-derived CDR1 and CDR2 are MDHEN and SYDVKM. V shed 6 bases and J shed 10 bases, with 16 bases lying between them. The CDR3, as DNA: TGTGCCAGCAGATCAGGGTCCTCGAGACCCCAGCATTTT. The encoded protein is CASRSGSSRPQHF.

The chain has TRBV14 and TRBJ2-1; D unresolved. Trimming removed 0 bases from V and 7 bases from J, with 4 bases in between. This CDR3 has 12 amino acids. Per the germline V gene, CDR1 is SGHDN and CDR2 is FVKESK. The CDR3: CASSQEWNEQFF. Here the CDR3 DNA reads TGTGCCAGCAGCCAAGAGTGGAATGAGCAGTTCTTC.

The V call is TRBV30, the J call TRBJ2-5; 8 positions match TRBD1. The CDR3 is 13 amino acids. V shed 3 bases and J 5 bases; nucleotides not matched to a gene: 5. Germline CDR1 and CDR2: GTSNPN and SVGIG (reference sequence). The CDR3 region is CAWRGQGRETQYF. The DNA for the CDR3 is TGTGCCTGGAGAGGACAGGGTCGGGAGACCCAGTACTTC.

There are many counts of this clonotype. The CDR3 loop is CASSRSGVSNQPQHF. For the CDR3, the DNA is TGTGCCAGCAGTCGTTCAGGAGTTAGCAATCAGCCCCAGCATTTT. V is TRBV28 and J is TRBJ1-5; D call uncertain. Germline CDR1 and CDR2: MDHEN and SYDVKM. Trimming shortened V by 5 bases and J by 0 bases, and 11 bases separated the two germline ends. The CDR3 is made up of 15 amino acids.

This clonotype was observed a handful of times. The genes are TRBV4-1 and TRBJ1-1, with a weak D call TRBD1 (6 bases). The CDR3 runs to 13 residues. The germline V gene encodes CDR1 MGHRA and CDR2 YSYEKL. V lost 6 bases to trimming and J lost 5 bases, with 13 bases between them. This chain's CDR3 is CASRKRGDTEAFF. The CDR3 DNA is TGCGCCAGCAGGAAAAGGGGGGATACTGAAGCTTTCTTT.

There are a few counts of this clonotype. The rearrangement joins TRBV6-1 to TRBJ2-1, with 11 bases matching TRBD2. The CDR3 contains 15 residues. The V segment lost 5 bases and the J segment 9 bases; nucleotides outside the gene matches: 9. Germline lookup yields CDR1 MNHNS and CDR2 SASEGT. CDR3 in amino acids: CASSKLAGVETEQFF. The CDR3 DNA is TGTGCCAGCAGTAAACTAGCGGGAGTTGAGACTGAGCAGTTCTTC.

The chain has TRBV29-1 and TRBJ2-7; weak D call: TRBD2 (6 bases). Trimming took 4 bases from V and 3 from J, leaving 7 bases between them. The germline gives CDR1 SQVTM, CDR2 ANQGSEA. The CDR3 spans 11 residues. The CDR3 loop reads CSVAGLYEQYF. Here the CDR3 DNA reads TGCAGCGTTGCGGGACTCTACGAGCAGTACTTC.

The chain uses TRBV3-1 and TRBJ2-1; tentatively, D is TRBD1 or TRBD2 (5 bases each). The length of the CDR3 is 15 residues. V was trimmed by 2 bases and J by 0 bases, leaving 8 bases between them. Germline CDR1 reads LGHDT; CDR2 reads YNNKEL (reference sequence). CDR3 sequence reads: CASSQRDRSYNEQFF. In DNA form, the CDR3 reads TGTGCCAGCAGCCAAAGGGACCGCTCCTACAATGAGCAGTTCTTC.

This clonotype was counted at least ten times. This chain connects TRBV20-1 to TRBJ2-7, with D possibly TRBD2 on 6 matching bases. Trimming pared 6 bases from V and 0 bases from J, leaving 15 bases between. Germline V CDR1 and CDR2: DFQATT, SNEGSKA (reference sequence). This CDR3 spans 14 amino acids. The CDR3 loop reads CSADGSESSYEQYF. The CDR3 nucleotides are TGCAGTGCGGACGGGAGCGAGAGCTCCTACGAGCAGTACTTC.

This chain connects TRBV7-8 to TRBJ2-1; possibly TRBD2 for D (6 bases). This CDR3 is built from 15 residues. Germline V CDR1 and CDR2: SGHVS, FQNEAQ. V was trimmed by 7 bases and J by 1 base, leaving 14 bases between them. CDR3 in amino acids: CASTPGGSSYNEQFF. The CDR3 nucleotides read TGTGCCAGCACCCCTGGGGGGAGTTCCTACAATGAGCAGTTCTTC.

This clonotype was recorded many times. CDR3 nucleotides: TGTGCCAGCAGTTACTACCCCTTTAACCAGCCCCAGCATTTT. It specifies CASSYYPFNQPQHF. The chain uses TRBV6-5 and TRBJ1-5; D is unresolved. CDR1 and CDR2 (germline): MNHEY, SVGAGI. Trimming pared 1 base from V and 7 bases from J, leaving 11 bases between. There are 14 residues in the CDR3.

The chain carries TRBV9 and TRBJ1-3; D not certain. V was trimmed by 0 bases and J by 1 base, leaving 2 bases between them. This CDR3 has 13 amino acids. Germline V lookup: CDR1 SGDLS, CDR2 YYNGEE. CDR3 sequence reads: CASSVASGNTIYF. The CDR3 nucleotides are TGTGCCAGCAGCGTAGCTTCTGGAAACACCATATATTTT.

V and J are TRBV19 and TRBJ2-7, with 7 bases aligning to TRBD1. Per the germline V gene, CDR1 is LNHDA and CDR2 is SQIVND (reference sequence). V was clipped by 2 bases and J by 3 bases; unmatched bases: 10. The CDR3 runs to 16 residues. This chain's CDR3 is CASSIRVGQRIYEQYF. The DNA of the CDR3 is TGTGCCAGTAGTATACGGGTGGGACAGAGGATCTACGAGCAGTACTTC.